Below are 15 T cell receptor beta chains sequenced from a single sample in a study of blood T cell repertoires in COVID-19. Repertoires were generated with immunoSEQ multiplex PCR, while TCRdb's copy carries only in-frame clones and drops some. The table records about 82,000 clones, approximately 78% of them present only once. The material sequenced was peripheral blood. The receptors were gathered from a man aged 60 to 75 with COVID-19, enrolled during active disease.

V is TRBV11-2 and J is TRBJ2-1; D might be TRBD2 (6 bases). The V end lost 0 bases, the J end lost 4 bases, and 10 bases lay between the germline ends. The CDR3 length is 15 residues. Germline-derived CDR1 and CDR2 are SGHAT and FQNNGV. This CDR3 is CASSLDGGSYNEQFF. In DNA form, the CDR3 reads TGTGCCAGCAGCTTAGACGGGGGATCTTACAATGAGCAGTTCTTC.

This sequence joins TRBV5-1 and TRBJ2-7; possibly TRBD1 for D (6 bases). V was cut by 0 bases and J by 5 bases, with 12 bases left in between. CDR1 is SGHRS, CDR2 YFSETQ, per germline. The CDR3 runs to 14 residues. In nucleotides, the CDR3 is TGCGCCAGCAGCTTGGGGTCAGGGGCCCACGAGCAGTACTTC. Translating it yields CASSLGSGAHEQYF.

This clone showed up just a few times. The genes are TRBV7-2 and TRBJ2-7; D call uncertain. Germline values: CDR1 SGHTA, CDR2 FQGNSA. Trimming stripped 2 bases from V and 5 bases from J, with 13 bases between. There are 14 residues in the CDR3. CDR3 nucleotide sequence: TGTGCCAGCAGCTTAATCGGCAGGATAGACGAGCAGTACTTC. Residues: CASSLIGRIDEQYF.

The V gene is TRBV4-1, the J gene TRBJ2-7; 11 bases fit TRBD2. J was trimmed by 4 bases and V by 0 bases; bases with no gene match: 14. Germline V CDR1 and CDR2: MGHRA, YSYEKL. This CDR3 is 19 amino acids long. The CDR3 protein is CASSQDIMTSGTWGYEQYF. CDR3 in DNA: TGCGCCAGCAGCCAAGATATCATGACTAGCGGGACTTGGGGTTACGAGCAGTACTTC.

This clone appeared a single time. The gene calls are TRBV4-1 and TRBJ1-2; D unresolved. V lost 1 base and J 1 base, leaving 7 bases between the germline ends. Germline CDR1 is MGHRA and CDR2 is YSYEKL. This CDR3 spans 14 amino acids. The CDR3, as DNA: TGCGCCAGCAGCCAAGTCGGGGATAACTATGGCTACACCTTC. Protein: CASSQVGDNYGYTF.

The gene calls are TRBV4-1 and TRBJ1-4; 8 bases align to TRBD1. The CDR3 length is 18 residues. J gave up 3 bases and V 0 bases, and 9 bases lay outside the gene matches. Germline CDR1 and CDR2: MGHRA and YSYEKL. This CDR3 reads CASSQDWWQGASNEKLFF. CDR3 coding DNA: TGCGCCAGCAGCCAAGATTGGTGGCAGGGGGCCTCTAATGAAAAACTGTTTTTT.

This chain uses TRBV7-9 with TRBJ2-1; D might be TRBD1 (5 bases). CDR3 length: 11 amino acids. CDR1 SEHNR and CDR2 FQNEAQ come from the germline V gene (reference sequence). The V gene lost 2 bases and the J gene lost 9 bases, with 5 bases spanning the gap. The chain's CDR3 is CASSLRGEQFF. CDR3 sequence (DNA): TGTGCCAGCAGCTTAAGGGGTGAGCAGTTCTTC.

V and J are TRBV5-4 and TRBJ2-5; 12 nucleotides agree with TRBD2. This CDR3 region has 15 residues. CDR1 is SGHNT, CDR2 YYREEE, per germline (reference sequence). The V segment lost 6 bases and the J segment 1 base; nucleotides outside the gene matches: 4. DNA of the CDR3: TGTGCCAGCACTCCGGGACTAGCGGGCCAAGAGACCCAGTACTTC. It specifies CASTPGLAGQETQYF.

The chain combines TRBV5-4 with TRBJ1-5; no clear D gene. Germline V gene lookup returns CDR1 SGHNT and CDR2 YYREEE (reference sequence). There are 13 residues in the CDR3. V was cut by 5 bases and J by 3 bases, with 9 bases left in between. CDR3 bases: TGTGCCAGCAGACAGAACCCCAATCAGCCCCAGCATTTT. Its protein is CASRQNPNQPQHF.

CDR3 sequence: CASGGSHGDTEAFF. The CDR3, as DNA: TGCGCCAGCGGAGGTTCCCACGGGGACACTGAAGCTTTCTTT. The genes are TRBV5-1 and TRBJ1-1; D unclear. The germline V gene encodes CDR1 SGHRS and CDR2 YFSETQ. V gave up 7 bases and J gave up 3 bases, with 16 bases separating them. The CDR3 length is 14 residues.

This sequence joins TRBV19 and TRBJ1-5, with D tentatively TRBD1 (5 bases). CDR1 and CDR2 from the germline V gene are LNHDA and SQIVND (reference sequence). The CDR3 runs to 16 residues. Trimming took off 3 bases at V and 0 bases at J, with 12 bases between the two ends. The CDR3 region is CASSILGHFSNQPQHF. The CDR3 nucleotides read TGTGCCAGTAGTATTCTTGGACACTTTAGCAATCAGCCCCAGCATTTT.

V usage is TRBV7-9 and J usage is TRBJ1-1; 9 nucleotides line up with TRBD1. This CDR3 region has 16 residues. Germline CDR1 SEHNR, CDR2 FQNEAQ (reference sequence). The V and J ends lost 2 bases and 5 bases, in that order; junction bases with no gene match: 9. CDR3 protein: CASSLKGQGGGTEAFF. CDR3 coding DNA: TGTGCCAGCAGCTTAAAGGGACAGGGAGGAGGGACTGAAGCTTTCTTT.

V and J are TRBV7-9 and TRBJ1-1, with 7 bases matching TRBD1. The CDR3 spans 15 residues. Per germline, CDR1 SEHNR and CDR2 FQNEAQ (reference sequence). The trim removed 1 base at V and 7 bases at J, leaving 9 bases unmatched. This chain's CDR3 is CASSLEVGTEHEAFF. The CDR3 DNA follows: TGTGCCAGCAGCTTAGAGGTTGGGACAGAGCATGAAGCTTTCTTT.

The sample holds a few counts of this clone. The chain joins TRBV19 to TRBJ2-7; 9 positions agree with TRBD1. The CDR3 totals 13 residues. Trimming cost V 6 bases and J 7 bases; bases outside gene matches: 7. Per germline, CDR1 LNHDA and CDR2 SQIVND (reference sequence). This chain's CDR3 is CASSQQGAREQYF. The CDR3 nucleotides are TGTGCCAGTAGCCAACAGGGGGCTAGAGAGCAGTACTTC.

The chain employs TRBV7-6 and TRBJ2-7; 9 nucleotides align to TRBD1. Trimming cost V 6 bases and J 5 bases; bases outside gene matches: 14. This CDR3 has 16 residues. CDR1 SGHVS and CDR2 FNYEAQ come from the germline V gene. The CDR3 sequence: CASSSSPGTGYNEQYF. In nucleotides, the CDR3 is TGTGCCAGCAGTTCCTCACCCGGGACAGGGTATAACGAGCAGTACTTC.